The rows below give T cell receptor beta chains drawn from one sample of a study of blood T cell repertoires in COVID-19. The data were produced by immunoSEQ multiplex PCR, yet TCRdb's version contains in-frame clones alone and is incomplete. The table has 110,000 to 150,000 clones, around 80% seen once. Input material: peripheral blood. All receptors come from a woman in her forties or fifties with acute or convalescent COVID-19. CDR3s include the opening cysteine and the closing phenylalanine or tryptophan. A D gene is named only where the DNA matches it firmly. Clone size is stated in some rows and not others, as once, few, many or a class when expanded.

-	TRBV7-2	-	TRBJ2-7	CASSFPDSYEQYF	TGTGCCAGCAGCTTCCCAGACTCCTACGAGCAGTACTTC
-	TRBV9	-	TRBJ1-1	CASSVASQAGTEAFF	TGTGCCAGCAGCGTAGCGTCGCAGGCCGGCACTGAAGCTTTCTTT
TRBD1	TRBV6-1	-	TRBJ1-6	CASSEFAHRGNSPLHF	TGTGCCAGCAGTGAATTCGCCCACAGGGGAAATTCACCCCTCCACTTT
TRBD1	TRBV2	-	TRBJ1-2	CASSAYRDREGTTRGYTF	TGTGCCAGCAGTGCCTACCGGGACAGGGAAGGTACGACGCGGGGCTACACCTTC
-	TRBV3-1/TRBV3-2	-	TRBJ1-3	CASRRGGSGNTIYF	TGTGCCAGCAGGCGCGGGGGGTCTGGAAACACCATATATTTT
-	TRBV6-6	-	TRBJ2-1	CASTWSVENEQFF	TGTGCCAGCACTTGGTCGGTGGAGAATGAGCAGTTCTTC
TRBD2	TRBV19	-	TRBJ2-3	CASSIRLAAITDTQYF	TGTGCCAGTAGTATAAGACTAGCGGCCATCACAGATACGCAGTATTTT
TRBD1	TRBV24-1	-	TRBJ2-2	CATSDGQDNTGELFF	TGTGCCACCAGTGACGGACAGGATAACACCGGGGAGCTGTTTTTT
-	TRBV6-5	-	TRBJ1-5	CASIWSADSNQPQHF	TGTGCCAGCATTTGGTCCGCAGATAGCAATCAGCCCCAGCATTTT
-	TRBV19	-	TRBJ1-3	CASSPKSGGVSGNTIYF	TGTGCCAGTAGTCCTAAGTCGGGAGGTGTCTCTGGAAACACCATATATTTT
-	TRBV18	-	TRBJ2-1	CASSLRQALDEQFF	TGTGCCAGCTCACTTCGACAGGCCCTCGATGAGCAGTTCTTC
-	TRBV24-1	-	TRBJ1-5	CATSDGQQQPQHF	TGTGCCACCAGTGATGGACAGCAACAGCCCCAGCATTTT
TRBD1	TRBV19	few	TRBJ1-4	CASSLGDRRGEKLFF	TGTGCCAGTAGTCTTGGGGACAGGAGGGGTGAAAAACTGTTTTTT
-	TRBV6-5	many	TRBJ1-6	CASIGGRRFSLHF	TGTGCCAGCATAGGCGGTCGGCGATTTTCCCTCCACTTT
-	TRBV7-2	-	TRBJ1-2	CASSYQAGALLNGYTF	TGTGCCAGCAGCTACCAAGCGGGGGCGCTATTAAATGGCTACACCTTC
TRBD2	TRBV11-2	-	TRBJ2-1	CASSELAGVYNEQFF	TGTGCCAGCAGCGAACTAGCGGGGGTATACAATGAGCAGTTCTTC
-	TRBV6-6	-	TRBJ1-3	CASSPGGGYGNTIYF	TGTGCCAGCAGTCCTGGCGGGGGATATGGAAACACCATATATTTT
TRBD1	TRBV11-3	-	TRBJ2-1	CASSLDRAAYNEQFF	TGTGCCAGCAGCTTGGACAGGGCAGCCTACAATGAGCAGTTCTTC
-	TRBV6-4	-	TRBJ2-1	CASSDVLRYNEQFF	TGTGCCAGCAGTGATGTTCTGCGTTACAATGAGCAGTTCTTC
-	TRBV7-2	-	TRBJ2-2	CASSFYTGELFF	TGTGCCAGCAGCTTTTATACCGGGGAGCTGTTTTTT
-	TRBV5-1	-	TRBJ2-5	CASAESGLLETQYF	TGCGCCAGCGCCGAATCGGGTCTTTTAGAGACCCAGTACTTC
-	TRBV7-8	-	TRBJ1-1	CASSPARDWTEAFF	TGTGCCAGCAGCCCAGCGCGGGATTGGACTGAAGCTTTCTTT
-	TRBV7-7	-	TRBJ2-5	CASSSTGRETQYF	TGTGCCAGCAGCTCCACAGGGAGAGAGACCCAGTACTTC
TRBD1	TRBV4-2	-	TRBJ1-2	CASSQAGTGSYGYTF	TGTGCCAGCAGCCAAGCAGGGACAGGGAGCTATGGCTACACCTTC
-	TRBV19	-	TRBJ1-3	CATLLTGTGNTIYF	TGTGCCACCCTTTTGACGGGAACTGGAAACACCATATATTTT
-	TRBV20-1	-	TRBJ1-1	CSPGGDTEAFF	TGCAGCCCGGGGGGGGACACTGAAGCTTTCTTT
-	TRBV7-8	-	TRBJ1-4	CASSSGVEGEKLFF	TGTGCCAGCAGCTCAGGGGTAGAGGGTGAAAAACTGTTTTTT